A single sample is the source of the 16 T cell receptor beta chains below, sequenced in a study of a mutant IDH1 vaccine in newly diagnosed glioma. Generated by immunoSEQ multiplex PCR, the TCRdb table keeps only in-frame clones and is missing some. This table holds roughly 51,000 clones, roughly 81% found once. Sample time point: week 23, last vaccination. In every dose of vaccine, 300 ug of mutant IDH1 20-mer peptide was given alongside topical imiquimod. Their recognized antigens are unknown. This specimen was PBMCs, taken from a glioma patient whose treatment included an IDH1 peptide vaccine. The receptors were sampled from a woman aged 40-49 years with glioma. Some clones in this sample may be carry-over from other donors' samples.

The sample holds one count of this clone. CDR3 protein: CASSLEETQYF. DNA for the CDR3: TGCGCCAGCAGCTTGGAAGAGACCCAGTACTTC. The genes are TRBV5-1 and TRBJ2-5; no reliable D call. The CDR3 is 11 residues long. The V end was cut by 0 bases, the J end by 3 bases, with 0 bases between. Germline values: CDR1 SGHRS, CDR2 YFSETQ.

The J gene is TRBJ2-5, the V gene TRBV5-1; 7 bases map to TRBD1. The germline V gene encodes CDR1 SGHRS and CDR2 YFSETQ. V was pared by 4 bases and J by 1 base, with 10 bases of the junction left unmatched. The CDR3 has 16 amino acids. The CDR3 nucleotides are TGCGCCAGCAGCCACCAGGGACAGACCCTCCAAGAGACCCAGTACTTC. Encoded protein: CASSHQGQTLQETQYF.

This chain joins TRBV29-1 and TRBJ2-1; a possible D gene is TRBD1 (5 bases). The germline V gene has CDR1 SQVTM and CDR2 ANQGSEA. This CDR3 comprises 15 residues. Trimming removed 0 bases from V and 0 bases from J, with 9 bases in between. The DNA for the CDR3 is TGCAGCGTTGAAGACGCAGGGATCTCCTACAATGAGCAGTTCTTC. Translating it yields CSVEDAGISYNEQFF.

V and J are TRBV5-1 and TRBJ1-4; possibly TRBD1 for D (5 bases). Looked up from germline, CDR1 is SGHRS and CDR2 is YFSETQ. With 4 bases removed from V and 0 bases from J, the gap between germline ends came to 13 bases. The length of the CDR3 is 16 residues. The CDR3 loop reads CASSRGTLATNEKLFF. The CDR3 DNA reads TGCGCCAGCAGCAGAGGGACCCTTGCAACTAATGAAAAACTGTTTTTT.

The chain recombines TRBV6-1 with TRBJ1-4; D uncertain. Trimming removed 6 bases at V and 0 bases at J, with 8 bases between. Germline CDR1 MNHNS, CDR2 SASEGT. This CDR3 contains 14 residues. The CDR3 protein is CASRSLSTNEKLFF. In DNA, the CDR3 is TGTGCCAGCAGGAGCCTCTCAACTAATGAAAAACTGTTTTTT.

This clone is a singleton in its sample. J is TRBJ1-2 and V is TRBV27; a possible D gene is TRBD1 (6 bases). This CDR3 spans 13 amino acids. Germline V gives CDR1 MNHEY, CDR2 SMNVEV (reference sequence). The V end lost 3 bases, the J end lost 3 bases, and 8 bases lay between the germline ends. The CDR3 DNA reads as TGTGCCAGCAGTTTCGGGGGGCACTATGGCTACACCTTC. It codes for CASSFGGHYGYTF.

This chain joins TRBV6-4 and TRBJ1-2; D remains ambiguous. CDR3 length equals 13 residues. The V and J ends lost 0 bases and 8 bases respectively, with 10 bases between them. In germline, CDR1 is MRHNA, CDR2 SNTAGT. The chain's CDR3 is CASSDSEKGGYTF. In nucleotides, the CDR3 is TGTGCCAGCAGTGACTCGGAAAAAGGGGGCTACACCTTC.

V and J are TRBV6-6 and TRBJ2-1, with 7 bases identical to TRBD2. Germline trimming cut 8 bases from V and 0 bases from J; bases unmatched to any gene: 4. The CDR3 extends over 14 amino acids. Germline V gene data show CDR1 as MNHNY and CDR2 as SVGAGI (reference sequence). CDR3 sequence: CASLASGSYNEQFF. The CDR3 nucleotides read TGTGCCAGCTTGGCTAGCGGCTCCTACAATGAGCAGTTCTTC.

The CDR3 region is CASSERGYTQYF. CDR3 coding DNA: TGTGCCAGCAGCGAGCGGGGGTACACGCAGTATTTT. The chain is built from TRBV7-2 and TRBJ2-3, with 8 bases identical to TRBD2. The junction had 4 bases not matched to a gene; V was cut back by 5 bases and J by 9 bases. CDR1 SGHTA and CDR2 FQGNSA come from the germline V gene. CDR3 length equals 12 residues.

This chain joins TRBV6-1 and TRBJ2-7; the D gene is possibly TRBD2 (5 bases). Germline CDR1 and CDR2: MNHNS and SASEGT. Deletions cut 3 bases from V and 0 bases from J, with 15 bases between. The CDR3 is 16 amino acids. CDR3: CASSEGSRRASYEQYF. The DNA of the CDR3 is TGTGCCAGCAGTGAGGGTAGTCGGCGGGCCTCCTACGAGCAGTACTTC.

The V and J genes are TRBV7-9 and TRBJ2-5; 9 positions agree with TRBD1. J gave up 1 base and V 3 bases, and 9 bases lay outside the gene matches. The germline V gene has CDR1 SEHNR and CDR2 FQNEAQ (reference sequence). The CDR3 totals 17 residues. CDR3 loop: CASSFYAGQGFQETQYF. As DNA, the CDR3 is TGTGCCAGCAGCTTTTACGCGGGACAGGGCTTCCAAGAGACCCAGTACTTC.

The genes are TRBV7-9 and TRBJ1-4; no definite D call. This CDR3 spans 15 amino acids. The V gene's germline CDR1 is SEHNR and CDR2 FQNEAQ (reference sequence). The V end was cut by 4 bases, the J end by 6 bases, with 15 bases between. The CDR3, as DNA: TGTGCCAGCAGCTCAATTCGGTCGTTGGATGAAAAACTGTTTTTT. This encodes CASSSIRSLDEKLFF. Full variable domain (outside the CDR3, taken from reference TRBV7-9 and TRBJ1-4): DTGVSQNPRHKITKRGQNVTFRCDPISEHNRLYWYRQTLGQGPEFLTYFQNEAQLEKSRLLSDRFSAERPKGSFSTLEIQRTEQGDSAMYLCASSSIRSLDEKLFFGSGTQLSVL.

This sequence joins TRBV10-3 and TRBJ1-3; D gene ambiguous. Per the germline V gene, CDR1 is ENHRY and CDR2 is SYGVKD. V was cut by 0 bases and J by 2 bases, with 11 bases left in between. This CDR3 comprises 16 residues. The CDR3 DNA reads as TGTGCCATCAGTGAGTCCGGGCCCTCGGCTGGAAACACCATATATTTT. It specifies CAISESGPSAGNTIYF.

The chain has TRBV5-3 and TRBJ1-2; 7 nucleotides line up with TRBD1. TRBV5-3 counts as an open reading frame of uncertain function. The CDR3 is made up of 14 amino acids. Germline trimming cut 4 bases from V and 4 bases from J; bases unmatched to any gene: 7. The CDR3 DNA is TGTGCCAGAAGCGAGGGACAGCCGGGCTATGGCTACACCTTC. Protein sequence: CARSEGQPGYGYTF.

By share of the sample, this clone is medium-sized. The gene calls are TRBV4-1 and TRBJ2-7; a weak D match, TRBD1 (6 bases). Germline V gene lookup returns CDR1 MGHRA and CDR2 YSYEKL. The CDR3 runs to 14 residues. Between the trimmed V and J ends, which lost 6 bases and 3 bases, there was a span of 15 bases. This CDR3 reads CASSKDSTYYEQYF. CDR3 nucleotide sequence: TGCGCCAGCAGTAAGGACAGTACCTACTACGAGCAGTACTTC.

V usage is TRBV7-2 and J usage is TRBJ2-3; tentative D call: TRBD2 (6 bases). This CDR3 contains 15 residues. The ends were cut back, 5 bases at V and 4 bases at J, with 16 bases in the middle. Per germline, CDR1 SGHTA and CDR2 FQGNSA. The CDR3 nucleotides are TGTGCCAGCAGCCCTAGACTAGTAATCGCAGATACGCAGTATTTT. Translation gives CASSPRLVIADTQYF.